The rows below give T cell receptor beta chains drawn from one sample of a study of T cell clusters in autoimmune cytopenias. Following a re-call of the multiplex PCR reads, TCRdb has one entry per CDR3 protein and lacks DNA. The record lists several thousand distinct CDR3 sequences, of which the ten most abundant hold roughly 14%. The sequenced sample consisted of peripheral blood. These receptors all come from a human donor with an autoimmune cytopenia or autoimmune hepatitis (not recorded which). Both conserved end residues are part of each CDR3. Size is stated for part of the rows, as once, few or many counts, or as a class when the clone is expanded.

size	V	J	CDR3
.	TRBV18	TRBJ2-7	CASSPAGGKNEQYF
.	TRBV29-1	TRBJ2-5	CSVEVWLSLAGGSGETQYF
.	TRBV27	TRBJ2-7	CAPPGLYEQYF
medium-sized	TRBV6-2/TRBV6-3	TRBJ2-2	CASSTYTSGRPGELFF
.	TRBV24-1	TRBJ2-1	CATTSAYNEQFF
.	TRBV6-6	TRBJ1-5	CATQGDYSNQPQHF
.	TRBV4-2	TRBJ2-2	CASSQVDPNTGELFF
medium-sized	TRBV11-2	TRBJ2-2	CASSPGGLAEINTGELFF
.	TRBV27	TRBJ2-7	CASSLRSDAYEQYF
.	TRBV18	TRBJ2-4	CASSPSSQKILKNIQYF
.	TRBV5-6	TRBJ2-4	CASSTAFDRRDIQYF
.	TRBV6-1	TRBJ1-6	CASILGYNSPLHF
.	TRBV6-1	TRBJ2-4	CASSEFPLAGFLNIQYF
.	TRBV27	TRBJ2-2	CASTSLASSGGELFF
.	TRBV27	TRBJ2-1	CASSRTDNEQFF
.	TRBV5-4	TRBJ1-4	CASSPGTAKVLFF
.	TRBV15	TRBJ1-1	CATSRDLRRAFF
.	TRBV27	TRBJ2-1	CASSSPSGPLDEQFF
.	TRBV27	TRBJ2-1	CASSRPPSSYNEQFF
.	TRBV15	TRBJ1-1	CATSRDALNTEAFF
.	TRBV7-9	TRBJ1-4	CASSSKYSGTGYEKLFF
medium-sized	TRBV27	TRBJ2-7	CASRYGSAQYF
.	TRBV6-1	TRBJ2-1	CASALMEGRNNEQFF
.	TRBV13	TRBJ2-7	CASSPRLARHEQYF
.	TRBV6-5	TRBJ2-7	CASRGLAGGSYEQYF
.	TRBV30	TRBJ1-1	CAFDRMNTEAFF
.	TRBV7-2	TRBJ2-5	CASSLVTETQYF
.	TRBV12-3/TRBV12-4	TRBJ1-1	CASALGNTEAFF
.	TRBV5-4	TRBJ2-7	CASSHASSSGRTYEQYF
.	TRBV6-1	TRBJ2-1	CASSELLAGPYNEQFF
.	TRBV27	TRBJ1-6	CASSKKVDSHF
medium-sized	TRBV6-5	TRBJ2-7	CASSLRSGISSYEQYF
.	TRBV24-1	TRBJ1-2	CATSEMGGYTF
.	TRBV5-6	TRBJ2-5	CASSWSGRETQYF
.	TRBV29-1	TRBJ2-1	CSVKLAGGSSYNEQFF